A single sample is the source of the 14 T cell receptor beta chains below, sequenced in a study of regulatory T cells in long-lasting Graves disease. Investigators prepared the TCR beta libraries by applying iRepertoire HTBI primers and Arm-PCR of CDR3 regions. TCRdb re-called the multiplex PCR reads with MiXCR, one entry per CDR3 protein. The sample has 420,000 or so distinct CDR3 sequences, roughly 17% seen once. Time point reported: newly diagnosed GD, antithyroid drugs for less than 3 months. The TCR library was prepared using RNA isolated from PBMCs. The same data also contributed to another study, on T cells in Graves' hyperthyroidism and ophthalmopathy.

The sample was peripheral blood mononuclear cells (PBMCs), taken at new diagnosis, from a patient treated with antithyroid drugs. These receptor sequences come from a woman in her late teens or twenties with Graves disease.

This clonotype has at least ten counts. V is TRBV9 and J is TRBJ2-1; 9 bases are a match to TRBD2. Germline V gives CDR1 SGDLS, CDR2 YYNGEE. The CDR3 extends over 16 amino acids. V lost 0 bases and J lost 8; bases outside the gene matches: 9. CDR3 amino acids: CASSVEAGGPGDEQFF. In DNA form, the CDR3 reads TGTGCCAGCAGCGTAGAGGCGGGAGGGCCAGGGGATGAGCAGTTCTTC.

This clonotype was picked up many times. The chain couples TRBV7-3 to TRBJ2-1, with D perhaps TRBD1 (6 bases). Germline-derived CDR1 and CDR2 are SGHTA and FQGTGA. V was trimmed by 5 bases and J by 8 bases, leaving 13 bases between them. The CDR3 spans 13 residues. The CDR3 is CASSTQGSDEQFF. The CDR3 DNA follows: TGTGCCAGCAGCACACAGGGTTCCGATGAGCAGTTCTTC.

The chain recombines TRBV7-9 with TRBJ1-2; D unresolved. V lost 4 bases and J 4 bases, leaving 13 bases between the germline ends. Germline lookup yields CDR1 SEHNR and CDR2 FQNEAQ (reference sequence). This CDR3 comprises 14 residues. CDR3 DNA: TGTGCCAGCAGCTCCCTCGCAGCGGGCTATGGCTACACCTTC. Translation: CASSSLAAGYGYTF. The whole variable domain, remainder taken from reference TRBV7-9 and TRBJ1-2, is DTGVSQNPRHKITKRGQNVTFRCDPISEHNRLYWYRQTLGQGPEFLTYFQNEAQLEKSRLLSDRFSAERPKGSFSTLEIQRTEQGDSAMYLCASSSLAAGYGYTFGSGTRLTVV.

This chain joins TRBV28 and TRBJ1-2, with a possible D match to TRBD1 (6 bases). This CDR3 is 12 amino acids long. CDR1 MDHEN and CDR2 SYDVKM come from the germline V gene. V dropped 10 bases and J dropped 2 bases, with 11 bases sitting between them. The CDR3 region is CATRGLNYGYTF. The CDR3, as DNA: TGTGCCACCAGGGGCCTGAACTATGGCTACACCTTC.

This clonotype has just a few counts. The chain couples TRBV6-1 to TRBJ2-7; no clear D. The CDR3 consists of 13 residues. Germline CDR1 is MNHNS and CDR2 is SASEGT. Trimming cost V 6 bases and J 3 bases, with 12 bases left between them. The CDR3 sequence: CASSESPNYEQYF. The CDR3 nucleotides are TGTGCCAGCAGCGAATCTCCTAACTACGAGCAGTACTTC.

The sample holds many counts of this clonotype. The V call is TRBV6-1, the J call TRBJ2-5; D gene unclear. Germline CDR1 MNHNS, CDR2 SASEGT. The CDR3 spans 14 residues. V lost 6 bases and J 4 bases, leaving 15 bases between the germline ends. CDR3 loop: CASRNREDVETQYF. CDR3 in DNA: TGTGCCAGCAGGAATAGGGAAGATGTAGAGACCCAGTACTTC.

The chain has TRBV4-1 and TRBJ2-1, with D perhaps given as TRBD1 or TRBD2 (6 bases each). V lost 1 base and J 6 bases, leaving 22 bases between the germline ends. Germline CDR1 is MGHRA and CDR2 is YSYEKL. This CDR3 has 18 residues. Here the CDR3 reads CASSQVYTPGGRRNEQFF. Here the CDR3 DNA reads TGCGCCAGCAGCCAAGTGTATACCCCCGGGGGCAGGCGCAATGAGCAGTTCTTC.

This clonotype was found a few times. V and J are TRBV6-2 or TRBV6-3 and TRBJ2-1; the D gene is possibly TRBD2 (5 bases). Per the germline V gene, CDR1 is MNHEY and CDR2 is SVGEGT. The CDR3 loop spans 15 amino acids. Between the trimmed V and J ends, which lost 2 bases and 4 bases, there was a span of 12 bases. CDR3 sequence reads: CASSYQRTTYNEQFF. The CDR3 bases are TGTGCCAGCAGTTACCAGCGGACCACTTACAATGAGCAGTTCTTC.

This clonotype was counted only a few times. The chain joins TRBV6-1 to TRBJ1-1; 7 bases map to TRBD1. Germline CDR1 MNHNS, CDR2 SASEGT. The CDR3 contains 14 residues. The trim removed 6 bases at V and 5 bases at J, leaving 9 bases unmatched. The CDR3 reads CASRAGGRWTEAFF. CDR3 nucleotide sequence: TGTGCCAGCAGGGCAGGGGGGAGGTGGACTGAAGCTTTCTTT.

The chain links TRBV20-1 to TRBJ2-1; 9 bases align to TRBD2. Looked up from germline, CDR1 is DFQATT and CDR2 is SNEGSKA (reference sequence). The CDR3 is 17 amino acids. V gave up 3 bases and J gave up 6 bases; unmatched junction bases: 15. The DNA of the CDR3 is TGCAGTGCTAGTGGCGCTTGGGGACTAGCCTCGTTCAATGAGCAGTTCTTC. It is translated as CSASGAWGLASFNEQFF.

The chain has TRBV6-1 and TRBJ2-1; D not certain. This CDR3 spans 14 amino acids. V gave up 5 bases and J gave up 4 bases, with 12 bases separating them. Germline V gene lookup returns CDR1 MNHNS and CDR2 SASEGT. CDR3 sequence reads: CASSYTPNYNEQFF. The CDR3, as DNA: TGTGCCAGCAGTTATACACCCAATTACAATGAGCAGTTCTTC.

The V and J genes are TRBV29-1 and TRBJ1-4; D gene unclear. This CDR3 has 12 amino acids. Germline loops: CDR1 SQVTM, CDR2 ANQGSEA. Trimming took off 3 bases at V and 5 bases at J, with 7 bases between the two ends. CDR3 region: CSVEDGNEKLFF. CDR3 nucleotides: TGCAGCGTTGAGGACGGGAATGAAAAACTGTTTTTT.

The CDR3 sequence: CASSQIAGTGNTEAFF. The CDR3 DNA sequence: TGTGCCAGCAGCCAAATCGCCGGGACAGGGAACACTGAAGCTTTCTTT. The chain uses TRBV14 and TRBJ1-1; 8 bases line up with TRBD1. The CDR3 is 16 residues long. The germline gives CDR1 SGHDN, CDR2 FVKESK. The junction had 6 bases not matched to a gene; V was cut back by 2 bases and J by 1 base. The full variable domain, its missing parts supplied by reference TRBV14 and TRBJ1-1, is EAGVTQFPSHSVIEKGQTVTLRCDPISGHDNLYWYRRVMGKEIKFLLHFVKESKQDESGMPNNRFLAERTGGTYSTLKVQPAELEDSGVYFCASSQIAGTGNTEAFFGQGTRLTVV.

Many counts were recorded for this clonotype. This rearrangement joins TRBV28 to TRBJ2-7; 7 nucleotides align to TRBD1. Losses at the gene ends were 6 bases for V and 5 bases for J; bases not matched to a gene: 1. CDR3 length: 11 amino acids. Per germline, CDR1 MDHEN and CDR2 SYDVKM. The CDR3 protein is CASRDRDEQYF. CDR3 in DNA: TGTGCCAGCAGAGACAGGGACGAGCAGTACTTC.